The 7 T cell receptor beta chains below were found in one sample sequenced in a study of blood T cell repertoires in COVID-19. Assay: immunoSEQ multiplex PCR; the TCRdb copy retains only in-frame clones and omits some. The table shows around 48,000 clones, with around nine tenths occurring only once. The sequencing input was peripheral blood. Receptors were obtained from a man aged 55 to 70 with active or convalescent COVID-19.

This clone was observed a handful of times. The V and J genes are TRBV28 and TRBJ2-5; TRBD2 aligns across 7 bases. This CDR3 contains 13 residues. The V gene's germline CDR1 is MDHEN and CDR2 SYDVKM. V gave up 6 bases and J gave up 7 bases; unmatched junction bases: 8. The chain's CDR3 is CASSPPGGTTQYF. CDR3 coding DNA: TGTGCCAGCAGCCCCCCGGGGGGAACGACCCAGTACTTC.

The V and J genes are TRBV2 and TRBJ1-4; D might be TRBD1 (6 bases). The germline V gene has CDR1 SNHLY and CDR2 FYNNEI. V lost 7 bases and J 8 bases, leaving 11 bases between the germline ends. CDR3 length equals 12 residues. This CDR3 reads CASNQGTEKLFF. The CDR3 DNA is TGTGCCAGCAACCAGGGGACGGAAAAACTGTTTTTT.

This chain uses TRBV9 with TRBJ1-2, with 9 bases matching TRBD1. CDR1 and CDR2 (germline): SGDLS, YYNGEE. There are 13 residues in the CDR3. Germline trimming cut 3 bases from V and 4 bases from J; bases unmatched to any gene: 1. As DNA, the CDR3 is TGTGCCAGCAGCGGACAGGGGGTCTATGGCTACACCTTC. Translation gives CASSGQGVYGYTF.

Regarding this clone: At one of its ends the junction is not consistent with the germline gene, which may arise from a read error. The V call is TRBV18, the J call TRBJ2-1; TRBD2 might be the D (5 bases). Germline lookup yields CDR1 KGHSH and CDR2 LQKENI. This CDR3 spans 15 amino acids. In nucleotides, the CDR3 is TGTGCCAGTTCACCCGGGGATAGCTCCTACAATGAGCAGTTCTTC. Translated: CASSPGDSSYNEQFF.

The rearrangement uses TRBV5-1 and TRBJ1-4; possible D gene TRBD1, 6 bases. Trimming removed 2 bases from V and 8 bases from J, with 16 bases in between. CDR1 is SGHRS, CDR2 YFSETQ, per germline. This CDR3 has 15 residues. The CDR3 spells CASSFSPQGQEKLFF. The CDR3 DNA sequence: TGCGCCAGCAGCTTTAGTCCACAGGGTCAAGAAAAACTGTTTTTT.

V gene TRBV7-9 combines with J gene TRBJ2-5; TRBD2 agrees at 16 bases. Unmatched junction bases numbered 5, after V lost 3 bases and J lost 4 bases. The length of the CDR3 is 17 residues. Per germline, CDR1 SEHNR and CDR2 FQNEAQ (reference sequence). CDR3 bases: TGTGCCAGCAGCTTTGGGACTAGCGGGGGGGCCGGAGAGACCCAGTACTTC. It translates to CASSFGTSGGAGETQYF.

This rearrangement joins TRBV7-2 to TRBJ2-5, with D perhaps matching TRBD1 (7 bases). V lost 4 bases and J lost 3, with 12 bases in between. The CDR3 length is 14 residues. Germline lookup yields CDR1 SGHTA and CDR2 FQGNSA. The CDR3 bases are TGTGCCAGCAGCTACAGGGGAGGAGAAGAGACCCAGTACTTC. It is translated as CASSYRGGEETQYF.